This T cell receptor (beta chain) was identified in a study of blood T cell repertoires in COVID-19. Study-wide context: Samples representing acute and convalescent COVID-19 were sourced from the United States, Italy and Spain. The analysed material was cDNA or gDNA that came from T cells, B-cell-depleted T cells, or PBMCs.

The CDR3 length is 14 residues. V shed 4 bases and J 4 bases; nucleotides not matched to a gene: 3. The germline V gene encodes CDR1 SNHLY and CDR2 FYNNEI. Original data processing: Amplification of reference gene primers was used by the study to estimate nucleated cell counts. Assay used: immunoSEQ multiplex PCR; TCRdb lists only in-frame clones, some missing. V and J calls and clone size follow that table, whereas D and trimming were derived from the DNA. The repertoire consists of 250,000 or so clones, with 65% to 85% occurring once and the leading ten covering about 1.5%. The sequenced sample was peripheral blood. The clonotype originates from a middle-aged woman who had recovered from COVID-19. The chain joins TRBV2 to TRBJ1-5, with 8 bases fitting TRBD1. CDR3 in DNA: TGTGCCAGCAGTGGGACAGGGCATAATCAGCCCCAGCATTTT. It codes for CASSGTGHNQPQHF.